This T cell receptor beta chain is from a study of CD8 T cells in ankylosing spondylitis. Study-level findings and limits: Seemingly distinctive of ankylosing spondylitis blood was a TCR beta motif formed by eight highly homologous variants. Matched ankylosing spondylitis synovial fluid reportedly contained a significantly enriched population of disease-linked clones.

CDR1 is SGHTA and CDR2 is FQGNSA in the germline V gene. The trim removed 5 bases at V and 8 bases at J, leaving 10 bases unmatched. CDR3 length: 15 amino acids. This clonotype was counted many times. Its antigen remains unidentified. TCRdb processed the 5' RACE reads anew with MiXCR; each CDR3 protein has one entry. Among 150,000 or so distinct CDR3 sequences listed, around a third were seen once. The origin of this receptor is a male donor with ankylosing spondylitis. Sequencing was carried out using synovial fluid, either unsorted or a sorted T cell fraction (not recorded which). The rearrangement uses TRBV7-2 and TRBJ2-1, with TRBD2 identical over 9 bases. The CDR3 coding sequence is TGTGCCAGCAGCACGCGGGGTAGCGGGAGCTATGAGCAGTTCTTC. The encoded protein is CASSTRGSGSYEQFF.